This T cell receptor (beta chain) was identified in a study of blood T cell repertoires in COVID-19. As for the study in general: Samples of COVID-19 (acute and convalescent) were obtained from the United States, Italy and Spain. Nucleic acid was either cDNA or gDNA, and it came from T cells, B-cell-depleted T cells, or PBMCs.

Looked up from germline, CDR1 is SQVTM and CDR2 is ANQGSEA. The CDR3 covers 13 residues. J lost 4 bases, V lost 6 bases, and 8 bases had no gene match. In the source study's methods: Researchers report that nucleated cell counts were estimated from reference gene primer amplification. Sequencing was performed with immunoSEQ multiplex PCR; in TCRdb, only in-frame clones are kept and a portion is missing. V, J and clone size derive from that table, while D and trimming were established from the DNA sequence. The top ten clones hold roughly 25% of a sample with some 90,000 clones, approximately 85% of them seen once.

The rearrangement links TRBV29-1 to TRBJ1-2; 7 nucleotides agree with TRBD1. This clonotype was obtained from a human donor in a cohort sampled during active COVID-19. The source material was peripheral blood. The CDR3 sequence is CSVWDRVSYGYTF. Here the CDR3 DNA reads TGCAGCGTATGGGACAGAGTCTCCTATGGCTACACCTTC.